Listed below are T cell receptor beta chains from one sample, sequenced in a study of T cell changes during pregnancy in multiple sclerosis. Some clones are missing from TCRdb's copy, which holds only in-frame ones; the method was immunoSEQ multiplex PCR. The sample includes about 70,000 clones, about 93% of them seen just once. Sequenced material: peripheral blood, taken in the third trimester of pregnancy. The receptors here all came from a female donor in good health, enrolled as a control in a pregnancy study. The CDR3 runs from the conserved cysteine through the conserved F or W. A D gene is named only where the DNA matches it firmly. The listing skips clone size in some rows; elsewhere it reads once, few, many or a size class.

TRBV10-3,NA,TRBD1,TRBJ2-1,TGTGCCATCAGGCGGGGACAGGGGGCCAATGAGCAGTTCTTC,CAIRRGQGANEQFF
TRBV29-1,once,NA,TRBJ2-4,TGCAGCGTTACGCACGGAGGAAACATTCAGTACTTC,CSVTHGGNIQYF
TRBV28,NA,TRBD1,TRBJ1-5,TGTGCCAGCAGTTTATCTCGACAGGGAGTGGGCGGCAATCAGCCCCAGCATTTT,CASSLSRQGVGGNQPQHF
TRBV10-3,NA,TRBD1,TRBJ1-3,TGTGCCATCAGTGACCTCTTGGGACAGAATTGGAACACCATATATTTT,CAISDLLGQNWNTIYF
TRBV29-1,NA,NA,TRBJ1-1,TGCTCTTGTAGCGCTATGAACACTGAAGCTTTCTTT,CSCSAMNTEAFF
TRBV6-5,NA,TRBD1,TRBJ1-6,TGTGCCAGCAGTTACTCGTTTCAGGGGACAGGTTCACCCCTCCACTTT,CASSYSFQGTGSPLHF
TRBV6-1,NA,NA,TRBJ1-2,TGTGCCAGCAGTGAAGAAGAGGGTGGAGGCTATGGCTACACCTTC,CASSEEEGGGYGYTF
TRBV7-2,NA,TRBD2,TRBJ2-1,TGTGCCAGCAGCTTTCCGACTAGCGGGGACAATGAGCAGTTCTTC,CASSFPTSGDNEQFF
TRBV7-3,NA,NA,TRBJ1-2,TGTGCCAGCAGCTTAAGGGGGCAGGGCGGTGGCTACACCTTC,CASSLRGQGGGYTF
TRBV28,NA,TRBD2,TRBJ2-5,TGTGCCAGCAGTCTGGGACTAGCGGGGGGAGAGACCCAGTACTTC,CASSLGLAGGETQYF
TRBV6-6,NA,NA,TRBJ1-5,TGTGCCAGCAGTCCCGCTGTCGGGAATCAGCCCCAGCATTTT,CASSPAVGNQPQHF
TRBV6-1,NA,TRBD1,TRBJ2-7,TGTGCCAGCGGTAGGGACAGCTCCTACGAGCAGTACTTC,CASGRDSSYEQYF
TRBV9,NA,NA,TRBJ1-2,TGTGCCAGCAGCGTAGGAAAGCTCAACTATGGCTACACCTTC,CASSVGKLNYGYTF
TRBV19,NA,NA,TRBJ1-2,TGTGCCAGTAGTATAGTCGCGCCTCCCTATGGCTACACCTTC,CASSIVAPPYGYTF
TRBV30,NA,TRBD1,TRBJ2-7,TGTGCCTGGAGCCGGCGAAGACAGGGGCCCTACGAGCAGTACTTC,CAWSRRRQGPYEQYF
TRBV19,NA,TRBD1,TRBJ2-3,TGTGCCAGTAGTATGGGACAGGAAACAGATACGCAGTATTTT,CASSMGQETDTQYF
TRBV27,NA,TRBD1,TRBJ2-7,TGTGCCAGCTCAGGCCGGGACAGGGGGCTCACGCATTACGAGCAGTACTTC,CASSGRDRGLTHYEQYF
TRBV4-2,NA,NA,TRBJ2-1,TGTGCCAGCAGCCAAGCCAGCGGTGAGCAGTTCTTC,CASSQASGEQFF
TRBV4-3,NA,NA,TRBJ2-1,TGCGCCAGCAGCCAAGATCCCCCCGGGGAGGCATACAATGAGCAGTTCTTC,CASSQDPPGEAYNEQFF
TRBV27,NA,TRBD1,TRBJ1-1,TGTGCCAGCAGGCCAGCTCACAGGGGAGGTAATGAAGCTTTCTTT,CASRPAHRGGNEAFF
TRBV28,NA,NA,TRBJ1-2,TGTGCCAGCAGTTTTACAGGGTTCTATGGCTACACCTTC,CASSFTGFYGYTF
TRBV7-2,NA,NA,TRBJ1-6,TGTGCCAGCAGCTTAGGGACGGGGAATTCACCCCTCCACTTT,CASSLGTGNSPLHF
TRBV4-3,NA,NA,TRBJ1-1,TGCGCCAGCAGCCAAGAACAGAACACTGAAGCTTTCTTT,CASSQEQNTEAFF
TRBV4-3,NA,NA,TRBJ2-7,TGCGCCAGCAGCCAAGAAAGGGCAGGGGCCGAGCAGTACTTC,CASSQERAGAEQYF
TRBV4-1,NA,NA,TRBJ1-6,TGCGCCAGCAGCCAAGATCAGGCAGTTAATTCACCCCTCCACTTT,CASSQDQAVNSPLHF
TRBV7-2,few,NA,TRBJ2-2,TGTGCCAGCAGCTTAGCGGCCACCGGGGAGCTGTTTTTT,CASSLAATGELFF
TRBV7-9,NA,TRBD1,TRBJ2-7,TGTGCCAGCAGCTCTGACAGGGTCCACGAGCAGTACTTC,CASSSDRVHEQYF
TRBV9,NA,TRBD1,TRBJ2-6,TGTGCCAGCAGCCCCAAAGACAGGGCTGGGGCCAACGTCCTGACTTTC,CASSPKDRAGANVLTF